The rows below give T cell receptor beta chains drawn from one sample of a study of T cells in Graves' hyperthyroidism and ophthalmopathy. TCRdb fed the multiplex PCR reads into MiXCR, producing one record per CDR3 protein. The sample lists more than 500,000 distinct CDR3 sequences; roughly 16% were seen once. Sequences were obtained from blood. The receptors come from a woman aged 25 to 39 with Graves' hyperthyroidism. The CDR3 runs from the conserved cysteine through the conserved F or W. The D gene is left open where the match is weak. Part of the rows lack a size; the others show once, few, many or a class for expanded clones.

abundance	v_gene	d_gene	j_gene	CDR3nt	CDR3aa
.	TRBV29-1	TRBD2	TRBJ2-1	TGCAGCGTCCCCCCCGGGACTAGCGGGTACAATGAGCAGTTCTTC	CSVPPGTSGYNEQFF
few	TRBV20-1	.	TRBJ2-1	TGCAGTGCTAGAGGTGACCGGACCGGGCTATCCTACAATGAGCAGTTCTTC	CSARGDRTGLSYNEQFF
many	TRBV27	TRBD2	TRBJ2-1	TGTGCCAGCAGTTTACTGCGGGAGTACAATGAGCAGTTCTTC	CASSLLREYNEQFF
many	TRBV6-5	.	TRBJ2-7	TGTGCCAGCAGTTACAGGCAGGGCTACGAGCAGTACTTC	CASSYRQGYEQYF
.	TRBV20-1	.	TRBJ2-1	TGCAGTGCCCACCTCGTTTTGAGAACCGTCTACAATGAGCAGTTCTTC	CSAHLVLRTVYNEQFF
few	TRBV7-9	.	TRBJ1-1	TGTGCCAGCAGCCTGAACGCGGGGGCTGAAGCTTTCTTT	CASSLNAGAEAFF
.	TRBV19	.	TRBJ2-3	TGTGCCAGTAGTATCTCCCAGGGAACAGATACGCAGTATTTT	CASSISQGTDTQYF
.	TRBV27	.	TRBJ2-3	TGTGCCAGCAGTTCCTTTGGGGCAGATACGCAGTATTTT	CASSSFGADTQYF
.	TRBV5-4	.	TRBJ2-1	TGTGCCAGCAGCTTGGGAGGGAATAAGGTCAATGAGCAGTTCTTC	CASSLGGNKVNEQFF
many	TRBV28	.	TRBJ2-5	TGTGCCAGCAGCCCCAGGGTCAGAGAGACCCAGTACTTC	CASSPRVRETQYF
many	TRBV28	.	TRBJ2-2	TGTGCCAGCAGCCCCGCGGCCGGGAACACCGGGGAGCTGTTTTTT	CASSPAAGNTGELFF
.	TRBV18	.	TRBJ2-7	TGTGCCAGCTCACCAGAGCAGGGGGGGGCCTACGAGCAGTACTTC	CASSPEQGGAYEQYF
few	TRBV4-3	TRBD2	TRBJ2-7	TGCGCCAGCAGCCAAGGGACTAGCTTAATCTACGAGCAGTACTTC	CASSQGTSLIYEQYF
many	TRBV11-3	.	TRBJ2-1	TGTGCCAGCAGCACAAGAGCGGCGTCGACCTACAATGAGCAGTTCTTC	CASSTRAASTYNEQFF
many	TRBV7-2	.	TRBJ2-5	TGTGCCAGCAGCTTAAGAGCGGAGTGGGAGGAGACCCAGTACTTC	CASSLRAEWEETQYF
.	TRBV20-1	TRBD2	TRBJ2-7	TGCAGTGCTAGGGGGACTAGCGGGAGGGCCGCCGAGCAGTACTTC	CSARGTSGRAAEQYF
many	TRBV12-3/TRBV12-4	.	TRBJ1-1	TGTGCCAGCAGTTCCACCGACACTGAAGCTTTCTTT	CASSSTDTEAFF
.	TRBV6-1	TRBD1	TRBJ1-1	TGTGCCAGCAGCCGCTACAGGGGGCTACCCGACACTGAAGCTTTCTTT	CASSRYRGLPDTEAFF
many	TRBV2	.	TRBJ1-1	TGTGCCAGCAGTGTTCGGCAGGGAAGGAGCACTGAAGCTTTCTTT	CASSVRQGRSTEAFF
many	TRBV5-1	TRBD1	TRBJ2-7	TGCGCCAGCAGATCCACCCCGGGACAGAGATACGAGCAGTACTTC	CASRSTPGQRYEQYF
many	TRBV30	TRBD1	TRBJ2-3	TGTGCCTGGAGTTCCGGGACAGTCTCAGATACGCAGTATTTT	CAWSSGTVSDTQYF
many	TRBV6-1	.	TRBJ1-2	TGTGCCAGCAGTGAATATATAGACGTCTATGGCTACACCTTC	CASSEYIDVYGYTF
few	TRBV20-1	.	TRBJ2-4	TGCAGTGCTAGAGATAATGGTCAGCAGGCAGTAGCCAAAAACATTCAGTACTTC	CSARDNGQQAVAKNIQYF
few	TRBV7-3	.	TRBJ2-1	TGTGCCAGCAGCTTAAACGCACTAGTTAATGGGCAGTTCTTC	CASSLNALVNGQFF
many	TRBV28	.	TRBJ2-1	TGTGCCAGCAGTTTAAACCGGGACCCTTGGGATGAGCAGTTCTTC	CASSLNRDPWDEQFF
many	TRBV6-1	.	TRBJ1-2	TGTGCCAGCACTATCGTTTCGGAAAAACCTAACTATGGCTACACCTTC	CASTIVSEKPNYGYTF
many	TRBV27	.	TRBJ1-1	TGTGCCAGCAGTTTCGGCCGGGGGACTGAAGCTTTCTTT	CASSFGRGTEAFF
.	TRBV7-4	.	TRBJ1-2	TGTGCCAGCAGCCTAGAGGGGGACACCGGCTACTATGGCTACACCTTC	CASSLEGDTGYYGYTF
.	TRBV7-7	TRBD1	TRBJ2-5	TGTGCTAGCAGCTTACAGGGGACCTTGGACGAGACCCAGTACTTC	CASSLQGTLDETQYF
.	TRBV10-2	TRBD1	TRBJ1-6	TGCGCCAGCAGTGAGAGCCCAGGGGGGAAGTCCTATAATTCACCCCTCCACTTT	CASSESPGGKSYNSPLHF
.	TRBV24-1	.	TRBJ2-5	TGTGCCACCAGTGATTATAACAGCCAAGAGACCCGGTACTTC	CATSDYNSQETRYF
many	TRBV27	TRBD2	TRBJ2-1	TGTGCCAGCAGTCCTCATGAGGGGACGTACCGGACTAGCGGGAGAAATGAGCAGTTCTTC	CASSPHEGTYRTSGRNEQFF
many	TRBV6-2/TRBV6-3	TRBD2	TRBJ2-1	TGTGCCAGTGGGAGGGATCACTACAATGAGCAGTTCTTC	CASGRDHYNEQFF
.	TRBV7-9	TRBD2	TRBJ2-7	TGTGCCAGCAGCTTAGGGCTAGCGGAGGCCGAGCAGTACTTC	CASSLGLAEAEQYF
many	TRBV28	.	TRBJ1-1	TGTGCCAGCAGCCTGATCGGGATGAACACTGAAGCTTTCTTT	CASSLIGMNTEAFF
.	TRBV12-3/TRBV12-4	.	TRBJ2-6	TGTGCCAGCAGTCCCGTGGGCCTTCTCTCTGGGGCCAACGTCCTGACTTTC	CASSPVGLLSGANVLTF
.	TRBV6-6	TRBD1	TRBJ1-6	TGTGCCAGCAGTTACTCACAGGGGCTTAATTCACCCCTCCACTTT	CASSYSQGLNSPLHF
few	TRBV5-1	TRBD1	TRBJ1-6	TGCGCCAGCAGCCGGGACAGGTTGACTGGAGGATCACCCCTCCACTTT	CASSRDRLTGGSPLHF
few	TRBV7-9	.	TRBJ1-1	TGTGCCAGCAACCTTTCGGACCTGAACACTGAAGCTTTCTTT	CASNLSDLNTEAFF
few	TRBV20-1	.	TRBJ2-1	TGCAGTGCTAGAGATCGGCATCGGGCGAGCTCCTACAATGAGCAGTTCTTC	CSARDRHRASSYNEQFF